The present T cell receptor beta chain was sequenced within a study of blood T cells in healthy people across ages. The V end lost 2 bases, the J end lost 6 bases, and 15 bases lay between the germline ends. This CDR3 region has 15 residues. Per the germline V gene, CDR1 is KGHDR and CDR2 is SFDVKD. The sample providers were healthy Caucasian people from Russia, aged about 6 to 90. A second PCR, run for about 6 to 11 cycles, used a sample-barcoded 5' primer plus a J-beta primer mix. Each CDR3 protein gets one entry after TCRdb re-called the 5' RACE reads with MiXCR. This table holds about 1.8 million distinct CDR3 sequences, 49% found once. Study results and limitations: Investigators viewed diversity estimates from one million T cells as underestimates, the study reported. Compared with aged donors, long-lived donors showed fewer expanded clones, suggesting selection.

Comments on this clonotype: Its target is unknown.

Material for sequencing was blood. The rearrangement uses TRBV24-1 and TRBJ1-1, with TRBD1 as a possible D gene (6 bases). This receptor was obtained from a woman in her 40s in good health. The chain's CDR3 is CATSDSGVGTAEAFF. CDR3 sequence (DNA): TGTGCCACCAGTGATTCAGGGGTCGGTACTGCTGAAGCTTTCTTT.